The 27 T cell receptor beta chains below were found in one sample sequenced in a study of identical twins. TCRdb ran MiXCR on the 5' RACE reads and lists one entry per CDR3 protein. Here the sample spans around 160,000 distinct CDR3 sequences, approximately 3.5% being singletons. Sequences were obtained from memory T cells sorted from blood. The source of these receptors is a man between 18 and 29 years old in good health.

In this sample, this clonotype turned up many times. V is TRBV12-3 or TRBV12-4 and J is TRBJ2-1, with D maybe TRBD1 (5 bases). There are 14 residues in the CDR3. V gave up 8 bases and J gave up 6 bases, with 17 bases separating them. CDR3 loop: CASLSGAGRNEQFF. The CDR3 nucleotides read TGTGCCAGCCTATCTGGGGCAGGACGCAATGAGCAGTTCTTC.

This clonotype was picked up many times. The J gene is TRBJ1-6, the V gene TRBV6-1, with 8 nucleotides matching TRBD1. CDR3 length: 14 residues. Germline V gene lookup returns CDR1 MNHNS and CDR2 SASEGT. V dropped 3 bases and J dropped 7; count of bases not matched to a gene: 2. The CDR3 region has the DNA TGTGCCAGCAGTGACCGACAGGGGAATTCACCCCTCCACTTT. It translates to CASSDRQGNSPLHF.

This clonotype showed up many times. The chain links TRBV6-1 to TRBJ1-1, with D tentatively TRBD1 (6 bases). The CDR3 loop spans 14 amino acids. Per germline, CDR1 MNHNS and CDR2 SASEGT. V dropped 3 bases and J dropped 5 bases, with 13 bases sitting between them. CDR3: CASSEGRGRTEAFF. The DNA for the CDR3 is TGTGCCAGCAGTGAGGGCAGGGGAAGGACTGAAGCTTTCTTT.

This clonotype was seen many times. CDR3: CSAREADLQYF. In DNA, the CDR3 is TGCAGTGCTAGAGAGGCCGATCTTCAGTACTTC. The chain employs TRBV20-1 and TRBJ2-4; D not resolved. The CDR3 covers 11 residues. Trimming shortened V by 0 bases and J by 11 bases, and 8 bases separated the two germline ends. CDR1 is DFQATT, CDR2 SNEGSKA, per germline (reference sequence).

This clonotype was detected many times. The DNA of the CDR3 is TGTGCCAGCAGTCAAACATCCATCGGGCATACGCAGTATTTT. Translating gives CASSQTSIGHTQYF. The chain carries TRBV7-9 and TRBJ2-3; D not certain. V lost 6 bases and J lost 7, with 17 bases in between. Germline CDR1 is SEHNR and CDR2 is FQNEAQ (reference sequence). This CDR3 has 14 amino acids.

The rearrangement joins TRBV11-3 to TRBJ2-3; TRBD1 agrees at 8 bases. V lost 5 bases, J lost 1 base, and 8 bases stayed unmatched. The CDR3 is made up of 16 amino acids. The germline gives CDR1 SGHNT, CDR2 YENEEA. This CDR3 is CASSLRQGLGTDTQYF. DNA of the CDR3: TGTGCCAGCAGCCTTAGACAGGGGTTGGGCACAGATACGCAGTATTTT.

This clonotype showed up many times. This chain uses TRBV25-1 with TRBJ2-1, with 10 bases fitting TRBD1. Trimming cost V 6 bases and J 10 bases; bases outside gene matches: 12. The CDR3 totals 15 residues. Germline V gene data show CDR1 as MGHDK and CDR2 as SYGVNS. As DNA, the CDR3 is TGTGCCAGCAGCCTCGGGGACAGGGGCCGAGGGGAGCAGTTCTTC. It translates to CASSLGDRGRGEQFF.

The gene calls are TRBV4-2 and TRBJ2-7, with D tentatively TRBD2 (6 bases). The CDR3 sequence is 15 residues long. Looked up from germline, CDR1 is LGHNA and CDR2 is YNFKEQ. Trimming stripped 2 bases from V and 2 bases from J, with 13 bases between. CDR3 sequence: CASSQIPAGTYEQYF. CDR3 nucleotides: TGTGCCAGCAGCCAAATTCCGGCGGGAACCTACGAGCAGTACTTC.

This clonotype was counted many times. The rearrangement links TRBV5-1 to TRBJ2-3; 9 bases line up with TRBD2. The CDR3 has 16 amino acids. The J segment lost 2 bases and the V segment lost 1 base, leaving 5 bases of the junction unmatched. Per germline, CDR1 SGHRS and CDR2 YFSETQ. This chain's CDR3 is CASSLSGRKPTDTQYF. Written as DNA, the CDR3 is TGCGCCAGCAGCTTGAGCGGGAGGAAGCCCACAGATACGCAGTATTTT.

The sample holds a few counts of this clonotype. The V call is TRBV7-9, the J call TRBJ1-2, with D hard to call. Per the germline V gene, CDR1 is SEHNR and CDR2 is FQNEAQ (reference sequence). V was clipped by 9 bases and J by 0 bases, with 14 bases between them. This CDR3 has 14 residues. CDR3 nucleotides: TGTGCCAGTACTTATCGGGAACCTAACTATGGCTACACCTTC. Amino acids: CASTYREPNYGYTF.

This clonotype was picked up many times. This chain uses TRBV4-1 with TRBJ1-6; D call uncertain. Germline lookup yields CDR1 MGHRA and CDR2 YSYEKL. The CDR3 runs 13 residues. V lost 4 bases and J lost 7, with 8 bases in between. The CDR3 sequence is CASSLPWNSPLHF. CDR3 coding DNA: TGCGCCAGCAGCCTACCCTGGAATTCACCCCTCCACTTT.

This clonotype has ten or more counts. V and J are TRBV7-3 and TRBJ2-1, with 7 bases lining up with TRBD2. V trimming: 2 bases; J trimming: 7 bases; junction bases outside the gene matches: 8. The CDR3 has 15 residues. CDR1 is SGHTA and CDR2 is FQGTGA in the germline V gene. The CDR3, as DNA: TGTGCCAGCAGCTTAGGCGGGAGTAATCTAAATGAGCAGTTCTTC. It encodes CASSLGGSNLNEQFF.

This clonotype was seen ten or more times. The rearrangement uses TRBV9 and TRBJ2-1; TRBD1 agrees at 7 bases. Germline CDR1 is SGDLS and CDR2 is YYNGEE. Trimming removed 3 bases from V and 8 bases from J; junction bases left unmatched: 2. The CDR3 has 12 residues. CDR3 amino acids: CASSATGYEQFF. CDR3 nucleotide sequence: TGTGCCAGCAGCGCGACAGGGTATGAGCAGTTCTTC.

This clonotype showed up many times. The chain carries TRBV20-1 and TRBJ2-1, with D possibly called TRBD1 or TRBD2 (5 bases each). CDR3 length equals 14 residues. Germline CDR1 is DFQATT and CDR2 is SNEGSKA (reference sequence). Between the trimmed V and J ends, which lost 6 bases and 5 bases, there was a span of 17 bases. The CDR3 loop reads CSADTLDLDNEQFF. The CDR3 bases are TGCAGTGCGGACACCCTGGACTTGGACAATGAGCAGTTCTTC.

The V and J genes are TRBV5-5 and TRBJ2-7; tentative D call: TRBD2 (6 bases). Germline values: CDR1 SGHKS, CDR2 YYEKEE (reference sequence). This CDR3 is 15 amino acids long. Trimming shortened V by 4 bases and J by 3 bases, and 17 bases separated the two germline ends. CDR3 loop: CASSLGGTAVYEQYF. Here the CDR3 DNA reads TGTGCCAGCAGCCTGGGCGGGACGGCCGTCTACGAGCAGTACTTC.

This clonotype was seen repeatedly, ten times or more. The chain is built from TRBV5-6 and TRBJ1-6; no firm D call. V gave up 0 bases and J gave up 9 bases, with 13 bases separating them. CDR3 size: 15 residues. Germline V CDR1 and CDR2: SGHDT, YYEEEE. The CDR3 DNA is TGTGCCAGCAGCTTGGGGACCCTACTCAGTTCACCCCTCCACTTT. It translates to CASSLGTLLSSPLHF.

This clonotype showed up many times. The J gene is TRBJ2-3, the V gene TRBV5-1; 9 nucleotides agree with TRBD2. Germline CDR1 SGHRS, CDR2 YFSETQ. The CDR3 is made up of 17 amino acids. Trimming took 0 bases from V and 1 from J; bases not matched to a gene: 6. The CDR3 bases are TGCGCCAGCAGCTTGGGGTTAGCGGGAGACCGCACAGATACGCAGTATTTT. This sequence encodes CASSLGLAGDRTDTQYF. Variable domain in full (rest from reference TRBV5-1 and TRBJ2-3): KAGVTQTPRYLIKTRGQQVTLSCSPISGHRSVSWYQQTPGQGLQFLFEYFSETQRNKGNFPGRFSGRQFSNSRSEMNVSTLELGDSALYLCASSLGLAGDRTDTQYFGPGTRLTVL.

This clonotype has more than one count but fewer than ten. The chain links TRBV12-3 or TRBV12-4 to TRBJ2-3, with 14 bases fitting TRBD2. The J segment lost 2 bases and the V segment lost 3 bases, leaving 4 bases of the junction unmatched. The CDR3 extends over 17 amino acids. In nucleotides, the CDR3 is TGTGCCAGCAGTTTCGGACTAGCGGGAGGAACCACAGATACGCAGTATTTT. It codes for CASSFGLAGGTTDTQYF.

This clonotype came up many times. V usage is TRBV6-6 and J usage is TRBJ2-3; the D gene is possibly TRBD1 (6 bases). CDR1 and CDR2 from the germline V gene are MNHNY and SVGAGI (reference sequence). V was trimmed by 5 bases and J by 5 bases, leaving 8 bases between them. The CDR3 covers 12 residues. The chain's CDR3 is CASSGRGDTQYF. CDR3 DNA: TGTGCCAGCAGTGGCAGGGGAGATACGCAGTATTTT.

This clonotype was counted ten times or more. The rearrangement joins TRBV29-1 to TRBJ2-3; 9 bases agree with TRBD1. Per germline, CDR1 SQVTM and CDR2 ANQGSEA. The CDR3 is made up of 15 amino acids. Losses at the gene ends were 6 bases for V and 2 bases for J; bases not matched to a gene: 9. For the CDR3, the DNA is TGCAGCGTAGATCTGACAGGGGGTGACACAGATACGCAGTATTTT. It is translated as CSVDLTGGDTDTQYF.

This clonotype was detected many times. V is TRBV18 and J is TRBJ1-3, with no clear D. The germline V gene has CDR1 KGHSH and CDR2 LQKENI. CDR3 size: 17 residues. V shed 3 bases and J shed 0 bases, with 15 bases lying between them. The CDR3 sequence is CASSPGVSLSSGNTIYF. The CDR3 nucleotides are TGTGCCAGCTCACCGGGAGTCTCCTTGAGCTCTGGAAACACCATATATTTT. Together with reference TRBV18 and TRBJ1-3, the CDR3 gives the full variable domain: NAGVMQNPRHLVRRRGQEARLRCSPMKGHSHVYWYRQLPEEGLKFMVYLQKENIIDESGMPKERFSAEFPKEGPSILRIQQVVRGDSAAYFCASSPGVSLSSGNTIYFGEGSWLTVV.

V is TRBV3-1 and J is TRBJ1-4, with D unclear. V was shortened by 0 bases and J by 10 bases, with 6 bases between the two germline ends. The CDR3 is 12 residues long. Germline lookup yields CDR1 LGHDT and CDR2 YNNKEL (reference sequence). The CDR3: CASSQERSKLFF. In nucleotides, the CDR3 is TGTGCCAGCAGCCAAGAGCGGTCAAAACTGTTTTTT.

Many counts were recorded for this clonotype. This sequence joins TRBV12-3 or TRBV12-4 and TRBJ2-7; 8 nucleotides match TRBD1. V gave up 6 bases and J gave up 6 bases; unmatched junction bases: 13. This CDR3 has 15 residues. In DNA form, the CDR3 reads TGTGCCAGCAGAAGGAACAGGGGGAAGGGTACCGAGCAGTACTTC. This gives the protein CASRRNRGKGTEQYF.

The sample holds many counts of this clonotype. CDR3 amino acids: CSAIEQGASYGYTF. CDR3 bases: TGCAGTGCTATAGAACAGGGGGCGAGCTATGGCTACACCTTC. The rearrangement uses TRBV20-1 and TRBJ1-2; TRBD1 matches 9 bases. The CDR3 sequence is 14 residues long. With 4 bases clipped from V and 4 bases from J, the junction kept 7 bases outside the gene matches. Germline CDR1 DFQATT, CDR2 SNEGSKA (reference sequence).

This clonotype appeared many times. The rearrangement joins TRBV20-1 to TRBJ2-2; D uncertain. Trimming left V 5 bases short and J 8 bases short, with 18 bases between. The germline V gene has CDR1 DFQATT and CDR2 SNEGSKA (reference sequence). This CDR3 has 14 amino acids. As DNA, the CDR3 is TGCAGTGCTGGCGGCGCCCCCCATGGGGGGGAGCTGTTTTTT. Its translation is CSAGGAPHGGELFF.

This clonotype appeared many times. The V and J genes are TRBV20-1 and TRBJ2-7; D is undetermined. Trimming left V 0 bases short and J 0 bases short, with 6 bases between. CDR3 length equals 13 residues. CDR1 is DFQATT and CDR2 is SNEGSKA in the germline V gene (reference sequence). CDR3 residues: CSARDRYSYEQYF. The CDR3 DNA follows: TGCAGTGCTAGAGACAGGTACTCCTACGAGCAGTACTTC.

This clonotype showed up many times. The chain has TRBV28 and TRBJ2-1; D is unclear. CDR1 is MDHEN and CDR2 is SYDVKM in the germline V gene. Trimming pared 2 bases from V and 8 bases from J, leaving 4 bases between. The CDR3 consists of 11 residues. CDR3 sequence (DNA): TGTGCCAGCAGTTTACGGTATGAGCAGTTCTTC. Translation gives CASSLRYEQFF.